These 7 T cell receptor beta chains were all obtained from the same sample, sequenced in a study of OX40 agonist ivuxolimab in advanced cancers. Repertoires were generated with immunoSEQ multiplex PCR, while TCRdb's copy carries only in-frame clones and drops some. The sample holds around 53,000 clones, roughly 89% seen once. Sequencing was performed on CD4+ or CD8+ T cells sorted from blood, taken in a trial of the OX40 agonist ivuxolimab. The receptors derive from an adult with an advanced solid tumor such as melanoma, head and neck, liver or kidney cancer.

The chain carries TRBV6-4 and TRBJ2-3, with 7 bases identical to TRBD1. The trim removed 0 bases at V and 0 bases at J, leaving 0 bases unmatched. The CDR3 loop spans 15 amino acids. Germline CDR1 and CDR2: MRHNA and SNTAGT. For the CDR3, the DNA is TGTGCCAGCAGTGACTCGGGACAGAGCACAGATACGCAGTATTTT. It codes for CASSDSGQSTDTQYF.

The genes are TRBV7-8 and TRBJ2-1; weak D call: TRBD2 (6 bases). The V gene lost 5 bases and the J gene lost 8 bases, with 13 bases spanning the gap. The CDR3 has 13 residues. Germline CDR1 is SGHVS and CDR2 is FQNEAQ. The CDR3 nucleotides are TGTGCCAGCAGCCGACGGGACTGGGATGAGCAGTTCTTC. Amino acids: CASSRRDWDEQFF.

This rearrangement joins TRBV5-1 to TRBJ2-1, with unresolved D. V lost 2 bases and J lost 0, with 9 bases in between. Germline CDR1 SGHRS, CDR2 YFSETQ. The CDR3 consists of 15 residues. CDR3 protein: CASSLPSGSYNEQFF. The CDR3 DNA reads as TGCGCCAGCAGCTTACCCTCGGGCTCCTACAATGAGCAGTTCTTC.

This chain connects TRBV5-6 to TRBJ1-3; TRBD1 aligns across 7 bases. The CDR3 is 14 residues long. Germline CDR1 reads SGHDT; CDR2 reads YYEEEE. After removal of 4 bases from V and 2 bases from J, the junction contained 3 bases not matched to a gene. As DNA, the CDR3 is TGTGCCAGCAGCAGCACAGGGGCTGGAAACACCATATATTTT. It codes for CASSSTGAGNTIYF.

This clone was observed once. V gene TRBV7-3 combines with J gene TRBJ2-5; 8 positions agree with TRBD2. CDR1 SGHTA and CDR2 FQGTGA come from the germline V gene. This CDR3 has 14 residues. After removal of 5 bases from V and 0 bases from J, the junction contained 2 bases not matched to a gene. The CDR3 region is CASSPRGDQETQYF. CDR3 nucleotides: TGTGCCAGCAGCCCGCGGGGGGACCAAGAGACCCAGTACTTC.

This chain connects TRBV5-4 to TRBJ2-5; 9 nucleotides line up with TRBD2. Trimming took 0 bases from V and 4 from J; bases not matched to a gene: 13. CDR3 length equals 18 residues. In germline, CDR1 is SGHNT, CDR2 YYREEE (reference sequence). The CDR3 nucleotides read TGTGCCAGCAGCTTGGACCCTAGCGGGATGAGGGGCCGAGAGACCCAGTACTTC. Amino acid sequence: CASSLDPSGMRGRETQYF.

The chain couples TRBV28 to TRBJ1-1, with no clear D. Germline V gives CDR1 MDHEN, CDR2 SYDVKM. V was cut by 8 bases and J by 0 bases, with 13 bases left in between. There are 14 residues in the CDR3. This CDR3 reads CASGDRAVNTEAFF. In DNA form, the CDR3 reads TGTGCCAGCGGGGATAGGGCGGTGAACACTGAAGCTTTCTTT.